This entry describes one TCR beta chain. This specimen comes from a study of T cell changes during pregnancy in multiple sclerosis. CDR1 and CDR2 (germline): MNHEY, SVGAGI. V was cut by 2 bases and J by 5 bases, with 15 bases left in between. The CDR3 covers 15 residues. Profiled with immunoSEQ multiplex PCR; TCRdb holds only in-frame clones, not every one. The repertoire includes tens of thousands of clones, 92% of them detected once, and around 2.8% sits in the top ten. V is TRBV6-5 and J is TRBJ2-5, with a tentative D call TRBD2 (7 bases). The sequence was collected from a female donor in good health, enrolled as a control in a pregnancy study. This specimen was peripheral blood, taken in the second trimester of pregnancy. The CDR3 nucleotides read TGTGCCAGCAGTTACGTTAGGGGGGGCCGGGAGACCCAGTACTTC. Its protein product is CASSYVRGGRETQYF.